This entry lists 6 T cell receptor beta chains sequenced from one sample in a study of T cells after yellow fever vaccination. TCRdb redid the calling of the 5' RACE reads with MiXCR, one entry per CDR3 protein. The sample has some 300,000 distinct CDR3 sequences; approximately 12% are singletons. Sequencing used CD4+ T cells sorted from PBMCs, obtained 45 days after the yellow fever booster vaccination. Receptors were obtained from a man between 18 and 35 years old who received the YFV17D yellow fever vaccine.

This clonotype was counted a few times. The chain couples TRBV10-3 to TRBJ2-7; 8 bases match TRBD1. The length of the CDR3 is 13 residues. Trimming took 6 bases from V and 2 from J; bases not matched to a gene: 3. Germline CDR1 is ENHRY and CDR2 is SYGVKD. CDR3 amino acids: CAIRGTGPYEQYF. The CDR3 coding sequence is TGTGCCATCAGGGGGACAGGCCCCTACGAGCAGTACTTC.

Many counts were recorded for this clonotype. The chain is built from TRBV24-1 and TRBJ2-2; weak D call: TRBD1 (6 bases). With 7 bases removed from V and 3 bases from J, the gap between germline ends came to 11 bases. The CDR3 has 14 residues. Germline V lookup: CDR1 KGHDR, CDR2 SFDVKD. The CDR3 loop is CATRMTGDTGELFF. The CDR3 DNA reads as TGTGCCACCAGAATGACAGGAGACACCGGGGAGCTGTTTTTT.

The sample holds a few counts of this clonotype. The chain is built from TRBV7-2 and TRBJ2-3, with 10 bases identical to TRBD2. Germline CDR1 SGHTA, CDR2 FQGNSA. The CDR3 is 15 residues long. The trim removed 1 base at V and 3 bases at J, leaving 1 base unmatched. The CDR3 sequence is CASSLEGLATDTQYF. CDR3 bases: TGTGCCAGCAGCTTAGAGGGACTAGCGACAGATACGCAGTATTTT.

The rearrangement links TRBV4-3 to TRBJ1-2; TRBD1 aligns across 8 bases. The CDR3 totals 13 residues. Germline CDR1 reads LGHNA; CDR2 reads YSLEER. J gave up 8 bases and V 4 bases, and 6 bases lay outside the gene matches. As DNA, the CDR3 is TGCGCCAGCAGCCGGACAGGGAATCGCGGCTACACCTTC. Translating gives CASSRTGNRGYTF.

This clonotype was detected ten times or more. The chain employs TRBV5-1 and TRBJ2-1; 12 bases map to TRBD2. After removal of 3 bases from V and 4 bases from J, the junction contained 11 bases not matched to a gene. Germline values: CDR1 SGHRS, CDR2 YFSETQ. The CDR3 has 18 amino acids. CDR3 residues: CASSSRPTSGGRYNEQFF. CDR3 bases: TGCGCCAGCAGCTCCCGGCCCACTAGCGGGGGGCGGTACAATGAGCAGTTCTTC.

CDR3 sequence reads: CASSGAGADTQYF. The CDR3 coding sequence is TGTGCCAGCAGCGGGGCGGGGGCAGATACGCAGTATTTT. This chain uses TRBV5-6 with TRBJ2-3; 7 nucleotides align to TRBD2. CDR3 length: 13 residues. V trimming: 4 bases; J trimming: 4 bases; junction bases outside the gene matches: 3. Germline V lookup: CDR1 SGHDT, CDR2 YYEEEE.